The source of this T cell receptor (beta chain) is a study of shared T cell receptors in the human thymus. CDR1 is MGHRA, CDR2 YSYEKL, per germline. CDR3 length equals 15 residues. V shed 4 bases, J shed 10 bases, and the junction held 14 bases outside the gene matches. The data were produced by immunoSEQ multiplex PCR, yet TCRdb's version contains in-frame clones alone and is incomplete. The sample records hundreds of thousands of clones, 70% to 90% being singletons. This sample was also put to use in a study of human thymus T cells. From that report: Healthy Finnish infants undergoing corrective surgery for congenital heart defects were the donors. Resected material from corrective heart surgery provided the thymus tissue analysed. Both thymic and peripheral blood repertoires showed apparently biased V and J usage. Related research examined unrelated individuals and reported that their thymic repertoires overlapped highly.

The clonotype originates from a boy under three years old with a congenital heart defect. The gene calls are TRBV4-1 and TRBJ2-3; the match to TRBD2 covers 7 bases. The sequenced sample was thymocytes. The CDR3 DNA is TGCGCCAGCAGCCCCACCGGCGACGGGGGGAGAGCGCAGTATTTT. This gives the protein CASSPTGDGGRAQYF.